This T cell receptor (beta chain) emerged from a study of vaccination and CD4 T cells after COVID-19. Overall study findings and caveats: Post-vaccination reactive clonotypes (median roughly 41) did not differ significantly from post-infection (around 19).

Germline CDR1 is MNHEY and CDR2 is SVGAGI. This CDR3 region has 18 residues. The V gene end was trimmed by 0 bases and the J gene end by 2 bases; junction bases not matched to a gene: 5. Regarding treatment: roughly ten-day PBMC culture with coronavirus spike peptide pools or control peptides (ViraFEST assay). Spanning March to December 2020, the positive PCR dates came before US Alpha, Beta and Delta variants. With respect to this clonotype: What it recognizes is unknown.

Once obtained from cultured CD4+ T cells, the DNA was sequenced using the Oncomine TCR Beta short-read assay. TCRdb re-called the PCR reads with MiXCR, one entry per CDR3 protein. The repertoire holds approximately 16,000 distinct CDR3 sequences, with around 47% as singletons. Specimen: CD4+ T cells from blood, cultured in vitro, collected after SARS-CoV-2 vaccination. This clonotype originated in a human donor who had recovered from COVID-19. The chain couples TRBV6-5 to TRBJ2-7, with TRBD2 matching over 15 bases. In DNA, the CDR3 is TGTGCCAGCAGTTACTCCTCGGGACTAGCGGGAGGTACCTACGAGCAGTACTTC. The encoded protein is CASSYSSGLAGGTYEQYF.